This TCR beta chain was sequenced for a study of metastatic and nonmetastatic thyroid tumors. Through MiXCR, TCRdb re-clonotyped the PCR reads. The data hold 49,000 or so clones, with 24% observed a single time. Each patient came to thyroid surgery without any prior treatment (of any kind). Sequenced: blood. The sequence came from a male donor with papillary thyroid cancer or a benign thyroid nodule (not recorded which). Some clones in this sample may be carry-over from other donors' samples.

The DNA for the CDR3 is TGTGCCAGCAGACAGACAGGGTTAAATGAGCAGTTCTTC. Its protein product is CASRQTGLNEQFF. The chain couples TRBV5-8 to TRBJ2-1; 7 bases agree with TRBD1. The CDR3 consists of 13 residues. Per germline, CDR1 SGHTS and CDR2 YDEGEE. Losses at the gene ends were 5 bases for V and 7 bases for J; bases not matched to a gene: 6.